Presented here are 30 T cell receptor beta chains from one specimen sequenced in a study of early T cells in non-severe SARS-CoV-2 infection. TCRdb re-analysed the 5' RACE reads in MiXCR, keeping a single row per CDR3 protein. The sample carries 50,000 to 70,000 distinct CDR3 sequences, 14% to 15% recorded once. Sample: whole blood, taken at baseline. The receptors here all came from an adult who was a healthcare worker with PCR-confirmed SARS-CoV-2 infection or an uninfected control (not recorded which).

There are many counts of this clonotype. The gene calls are TRBV20-1 and TRBJ2-2; D call uncertain. The CDR3 extends over 13 amino acids. The V end lost 3 bases, the J end lost 3 bases, and 8 bases lay between the germline ends. From germline, CDR1 is DFQATT and CDR2 SNEGSKA (reference sequence). Here the CDR3 reads CSARDRDTGELFF. DNA of the CDR3: TGCAGTGCTAGGGACCGGGACACCGGGGAGCTGTTTTTT.

This clonotype was picked up many times. The chain employs TRBV6-5 and TRBJ2-1; the D gene is possibly TRBD2 (5 bases). Trimming pared 1 base from V and 4 bases from J, leaving 11 bases between. This CDR3 is 15 amino acids long. Germline V gives CDR1 MNHEY, CDR2 SVGAGI. The CDR3 sequence is CASSYYRGVYNEQFF. CDR3 DNA: TGTGCCAGCAGTTACTATCGGGGAGTTTACAATGAGCAGTTCTTC.

This clonotype was counted a few times. The chain links TRBV9 to TRBJ2-3; 9 nucleotides agree with TRBD2. J lost 1 base, V lost 6 bases, and 9 bases had no gene match. Germline CDR1 is SGDLS and CDR2 is YYNGEE. The length of the CDR3 is 16 residues. The CDR3 region has the DNA TGTGCCAGCACCCGTAGCGGGAGAGGGGGCACAGATACGCAGTATTTT. It specifies CASTRSGRGGTDTQYF.

This clonotype was counted between two and nine times. The rearrangement links TRBV3-1 to TRBJ2-2; possibly TRBD2 for D (5 bases). The CDR3 totals 16 residues. CDR1 and CDR2 (germline): LGHDT, YNNKEL (reference sequence). V was pared by 3 bases and J by 3 bases, with 14 bases between. CDR3 amino acids: CASSHKWRADTGELFF. CDR3 DNA: TGTGCCAGCAGCCACAAGTGGCGGGCAGACACCGGGGAGCTGTTTTTT.

The CDR3 DNA reads as TGTGCCAGCAGCCAAGAGAGAAGCGGGGGGACGGATACGCAGTATTTT. This encodes CASSQERSGGTDTQYF. The J gene is TRBJ2-3, the V gene TRBV4-2, with 9 nucleotides matching TRBD2. Per germline, CDR1 LGHNA and CDR2 YNFKEQ. V trimming: 0 bases; J trimming: 6 bases; junction bases outside the gene matches: 7. This CDR3 is 16 amino acids long.

This clonotype was counted only a few times. The rearrangement uses TRBV20-1 and TRBJ2-7, with D perhaps matching TRBD1 (6 bases). The germline V and J ends were trimmed by 6 bases and 7 bases, with 25 bases remaining between them. This CDR3 is 15 amino acids long. Looked up from germline, CDR1 is DFQATT and CDR2 is SNEGSKA (reference sequence). The CDR3 DNA is TGCAGTGCCCTCCCCCGGGACACGACTTTGTGGGAGCAGTACTTC. Amino acid sequence: CSALPRDTTLWEQYF.

V gene TRBV7-9 combines with J gene TRBJ2-1, with D uncertain. The CDR3 has 15 residues. V was clipped by 5 bases and J by 6 bases, with 17 bases between them. Germline CDR1 and CDR2: SEHNR and FQNEAQ (reference sequence). The CDR3 is CASSPKQRIGNEQFF. The CDR3 nucleotides read TGTGCCAGCAGCCCAAAACAAAGGATTGGCAATGAGCAGTTCTTC.

The chain's CDR3 is CASSLYAKSRTGANVLTF. CDR3 bases: TGTGCCAGCAGCTTGTACGCGAAGTCAAGAACTGGGGCCAACGTCCTGACTTTC. The gene calls are TRBV11-1 and TRBJ2-6; unclear D gene. Trimming took off 3 bases at V and 2 bases at J, with 17 bases between the two ends. Germline V gene lookup returns CDR1 SGHAT and CDR2 FQDESV (reference sequence). This CDR3 comprises 18 residues.

The V gene is TRBV5-6, the J gene TRBJ2-1, with D unclear. The CDR3 sequence is 13 residues long. With 4 bases removed from V and 5 bases from J, the gap between germline ends came to 10 bases. The germline V gene has CDR1 SGHDT and CDR2 YYEEEE. CDR3 DNA sequence: TGTGCCAGCAGCCGCCAGTTCAACAATGAGCAGTTCTTC. This sequence encodes CASSRQFNNEQFF.

The J gene is TRBJ2-3, the V gene TRBV3-1, with D unresolved. Trimming pared 7 bases from V and 6 bases from J, leaving 11 bases between. Germline loops: CDR1 LGHDT, CDR2 YNNKEL (reference sequence). This CDR3 comprises 12 residues. The CDR3 nucleotides are TGTGCCAGCACCCATAGTGGGGATACGCAGTATTTT. This encodes CASTHSGDTQYF.

The sample holds a few counts of this clonotype. This chain joins TRBV7-2 and TRBJ2-1; perhaps TRBD1 as D (6 bases). The germline CDR1 and CDR2 sequences are SGHTA and FQGNSA. V lost 9 bases, J lost 4 bases, and 10 bases lay in between. CDR3 length equals 12 residues. As DNA, the CDR3 is TGTGCCAGTTGGGGGCTTTACAATGAGCAGTTCTTC. Protein: CASWGLYNEQFF. Drawing the rest from reference TRBV7-2 and TRBJ2-1, the complete variable domain is GAGVSQSPSNKVTEKGKDVELRCDPISGHTALYWYRQSLGQGLEFLIYFQGNSAPDKSGLPSDRFSAERTGGSVSTLTIQRTQQEDSAVYLCASWGLYNEQFFGPGTRLTVL.

V usage is TRBV12-3 or TRBV12-4 and J usage is TRBJ2-3; no clear D. The CDR3 length is 14 residues. Trimming left V 1 base short and J 2 bases short, with 7 bases between. The CDR3 nucleotides are TGTGCCAGCAGTTTAGGGGCGCTCACAGATACGCAGTATTTT. It translates to CASSLGALTDTQYF.

This clonotype was counted between two and nine times. V gene TRBV20-1 combines with J gene TRBJ2-5; tentatively, D is TRBD1 (6 bases). The CDR3 covers 12 residues. Trimming took off 6 bases at V and 3 bases at J, with 11 bases between the two ends. The germline V gene has CDR1 DFQATT and CDR2 SNEGSKA (reference sequence). DNA of the CDR3: TGCAGTGCCAGGACAGCGAAAGAGACCCAGTACTTC. It specifies CSARTAKETQYF.

In the case of this clonotype: This may stem from a read error, because a much larger clone lies one nucleotide away. The genes are TRBV2 and TRBJ1-1; 10 positions match TRBD1. Per the germline V gene, CDR1 is SNHLY and CDR2 is FYNNEI. This CDR3 is 14 amino acids long. Here the CDR3 DNA reads TGTGCCAGCAGCAGACAGGGGGCGCGGACTGAAGCTTACTTT. The encoded protein is CASSRQGARTEAYF.

This chain connects TRBV30 to TRBJ1-2, with D possibly matching TRBD1 (6 bases). Trimming removed 3 bases from V and 2 bases from J, with 13 bases in between. Germline assignment: CDR1 GTSNPN and CDR2 SVGIG (reference sequence). The CDR3 has 14 amino acids. CDR3 amino acids: CAWSRTDKNYGYTF. The CDR3 coding sequence is TGTGCCTGGAGCCGGACAGACAAAAACTATGGCTACACCTTC.

This clonotype occurred once. The chain is built from TRBV5-4 and TRBJ2-2; unclear D gene. There are 15 residues in the CDR3. CDR1 is SGHNT and CDR2 is YYREEE in the germline V gene (reference sequence). V gave up 9 bases and J gave up 4 bases, with 19 bases separating them. CDR3 DNA: TGTGCCACCTATTTGTCGGGCATTGGCACCGGGGAGCTGTTTTTT. Amino acids: CATYLSGIGTGELFF. The whole variable domain, remainder taken from reference TRBV5-4 and TRBJ2-2, is ETGVTQSPTHLIKTRGQQVTLRCSSQSGHNTVSWYQQALGQGPQFIFQYYREEENGRGNFPPRFSGLQFPNYSSELNVNALELDDSALYLCATYLSGIGTGELFFGEGSRLTVL.

This chain joins TRBV4-1 and TRBJ2-7; possible D gene TRBD2, 5 bases. This CDR3 comprises 16 residues. CDR1 and CDR2 from the germline V gene are MGHRA and YSYEKL. V dropped 0 bases and J dropped 3 bases, with 15 bases sitting between them. The CDR3 spells CASSQDGGKADYEQYF. CDR3 DNA sequence: TGCGCCAGCAGCCAAGATGGAGGTAAAGCGGACTACGAGCAGTACTTC.

This clonotype was recorded a few times. The J gene is TRBJ2-7, the V gene TRBV28; 14 bases map to TRBD2. V lost 5 bases and J lost 4; bases outside the gene matches: 7. The CDR3 sequence is 16 residues long. In germline, CDR1 is MDHEN, CDR2 SYDVKM. DNA of the CDR3: TGTGCCAGCAGTAATAGACTAGCGGGAGGGACATACGAGCAGTACTTC. Translated: CASSNRLAGGTYEQYF.

V and J are TRBV18 and TRBJ2-3; a possible D gene is TRBD1 (5 bases). CDR3 size: 15 residues. CDR1 is KGHSH and CDR2 is LQKENI in the germline V gene. V was shortened by 4 bases and J by 4 bases, with 15 bases between the two germline ends. This CDR3 is CASSQARVRSDTQYF. CDR3 DNA sequence: TGTGCCAGCTCACAGGCCAGGGTTCGGTCAGATACGCAGTATTTT. Complete variable domain (other parts from reference TRBV18 and TRBJ2-3): NAGVMQNPRHLVRRRGQEARLRCSPMKGHSHVYWYRQLPEEGLKFMVYLQKENIIDESGMPKERFSAEFPKEGPSILRIQQVVRGDSAAYFCASSQARVRSDTQYFGPGTRLTVL.

There are many counts of this clonotype. CDR3 DNA sequence: TGTGCCAGCAGCTTCACCCCTACTAGCGGCTCCTACAATGAGCAGTTCTTC. The encoded protein is CASSFTPTSGSYNEQFF. The V call is TRBV7-3, the J call TRBJ2-1; 8 bases agree with TRBD2. The CDR3 consists of 17 residues. The trim removed 3 bases at V and 0 bases at J, leaving 7 bases unmatched. Germline V CDR1 and CDR2: SGHTA, FQGTGA.

The rearrangement joins TRBV6-6 to TRBJ1-6; 9 nucleotides agree with TRBD1. The CDR3 has 16 amino acids. Germline CDR1 is MNHNY and CDR2 is SVGAGI (reference sequence). V lost 0 bases, J lost 6 bases, and 3 bases stayed unmatched. The CDR3 is CASSYSRDRVNSPLHF. DNA of the CDR3: TGTGCCAGCAGTTACTCGAGGGACAGGGTTAATTCACCCCTCCACTTT.

The chain uses TRBV29-1 and TRBJ2-3, with TRBD1 as a possible D gene (6 bases). CDR1 and CDR2 (germline): SQVTM, ANQGSEA. The CDR3 extends over 15 amino acids. The ends were cut back, 0 bases at V and 4 bases at J, with 14 bases in the middle. The CDR3 DNA sequence: TGCAGCGTTGAAGATCAGGCCAACAGGGCAGATACGCAGTATTTT. Translating it yields CSVEDQANRADTQYF.

J is TRBJ2-2 and V is TRBV18; D call uncertain. CDR3 size: 14 residues. Trimming removed 6 bases from V and 6 bases from J, with 14 bases in between. CDR1 and CDR2 from the germline V gene are KGHSH and LQKENI. CDR3 bases: TGTGCCAGCTCGCCCCGCCCCCAGCCCGGGGAGCTGTTTTTT. This encodes CASSPRPQPGELFF.

This clonotype has at least ten counts. The chain has TRBV7-2 and TRBJ2-4; 10 nucleotides line up with TRBD1. CDR1 and CDR2 (germline): SGHTA, FQGNSA. There are 18 residues in the CDR3. The ends lost 3 bases at V and 3 bases at J; junction bases unmatched: 11. The CDR3, as DNA: TGTGCCAGCAGCTTGGGACAGGGGATAGGGAAGGGCAAAAACATTCAGTACTTC. Protein product: CASSLGQGIGKGKNIQYF.

The chain links TRBV4-1 to TRBJ2-7; D unresolved. The CDR3 contains 14 residues. Trimming took 3 bases from V and 4 from J, leaving 13 bases between them. Germline CDR1 MGHRA, CDR2 YSYEKL. CDR3 residues: CASSQVGYFYEQYF. The CDR3 DNA reads as TGCGCCAGCAGCCAGGTCGGCTATTTTTACGAGCAGTACTTC.

This clonotype was counted only a few times. V is TRBV27 and J is TRBJ2-7; 8 bases fit TRBD1. Germline values: CDR1 MNHEY, CDR2 SMNVEV (reference sequence). Losses at the gene ends were 7 bases for V and 6 bases for J; bases not matched to a gene: 8. The CDR3 extends over 13 amino acids. The CDR3 region has the DNA TGTGCCAGCACTGGGGCAGGGGGCAGCGAGCAGTACTTC. This translates into CASTGAGGSEQYF.

At least ten counts were recorded for this clonotype. The chain recombines TRBV27 with TRBJ2-1; 10 bases map to TRBD2. Germline-derived CDR1 and CDR2 are MNHEY and SMNVEV (reference sequence). The CDR3 totals 15 residues. The V gene end was trimmed by 2 bases and the J gene end by 3 bases; junction bases not matched to a gene: 1. The CDR3 here is CASSLIAGGYNEQFF. CDR3 in DNA: TGTGCCAGCAGTTTAATAGCGGGAGGCTACAATGAGCAGTTCTTC.

The rearrangement uses TRBV7-2 and TRBJ2-5, with D maybe TRBD1 (6 bases). The CDR3 is 14 residues long. V lost 5 bases to trimming and J lost 1 base, with 11 bases between them. CDR1 is SGHTA, CDR2 FQGNSA, per germline. This CDR3 reads CASSRRTAQETQYF. In DNA form, the CDR3 reads TGTGCCAGCAGCCGCCGGACAGCCCAAGAGACCCAGTACTTC.

This clonotype was observed a handful of times. This chain joins TRBV19 and TRBJ1-5, with 7 bases lining up with TRBD1. The CDR3 covers 13 residues. Germline CDR1 and CDR2: LNHDA and SQIVND (reference sequence). With 6 bases clipped from V and 7 bases from J, the junction kept 6 bases outside the gene matches. This chain's CDR3 is CASSPTGTQPQHF. DNA of the CDR3: TGTGCCAGTAGCCCGACAGGGACCCAGCCCCAGCATTTT.

This clonotype came up a few times. The chain uses TRBV27 and TRBJ2-7; 8 nucleotides line up with TRBD1. Germline loops: CDR1 MNHEY, CDR2 SMNVEV (reference sequence). With V trimmed by 7 bases and J by 5 bases, 13 bases remained unmatched. The CDR3 is 15 amino acids. The CDR3 is CASNPGRGLPHEQYF. DNA of the CDR3: TGTGCCAGCAATCCAGGCAGGGGGCTTCCCCACGAGCAGTACTTC.